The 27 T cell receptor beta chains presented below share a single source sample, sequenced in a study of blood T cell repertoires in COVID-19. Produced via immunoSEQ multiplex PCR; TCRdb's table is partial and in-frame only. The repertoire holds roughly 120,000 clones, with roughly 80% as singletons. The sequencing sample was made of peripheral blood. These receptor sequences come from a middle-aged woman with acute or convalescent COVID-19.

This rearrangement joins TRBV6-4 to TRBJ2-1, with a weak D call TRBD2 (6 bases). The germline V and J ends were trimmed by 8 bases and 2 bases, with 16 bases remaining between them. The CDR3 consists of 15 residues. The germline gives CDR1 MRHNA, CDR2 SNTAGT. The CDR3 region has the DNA TGTGCCAGCCCCTTCGCGGGGTCTACCTACAATGAGCAGTTCTTC. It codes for CASPFAGSTYNEQFF.

The CDR3 DNA reads as TGCAGCGTTGGTATTGGACAGTCCTCTTACGAGCAGTACTTC. Its protein is CSVGIGQSSYEQYF. The rearrangement uses TRBV29-1 and TRBJ2-7; a possible D gene is TRBD1 (6 bases). V lost 4 bases and J 4 bases, leaving 17 bases between the germline ends. From germline, CDR1 is SQVTM and CDR2 ANQGSEA. The CDR3 has 14 residues.

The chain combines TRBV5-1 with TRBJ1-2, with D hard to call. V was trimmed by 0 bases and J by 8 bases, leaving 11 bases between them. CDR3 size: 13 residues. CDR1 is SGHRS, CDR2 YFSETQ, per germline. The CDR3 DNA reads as TGCGCCAGCAGCTTGGAGCCGCTCAAAGGCTACACCTTC. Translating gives CASSLEPLKGYTF.

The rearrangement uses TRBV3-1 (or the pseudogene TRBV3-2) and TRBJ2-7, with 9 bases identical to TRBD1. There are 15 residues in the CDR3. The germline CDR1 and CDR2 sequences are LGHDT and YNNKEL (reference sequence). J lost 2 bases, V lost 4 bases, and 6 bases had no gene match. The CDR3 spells CASSRADRGPYEQYF. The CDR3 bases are TGTGCCAGCAGCCGGGCGGACAGGGGACCCTACGAGCAGTACTTC.

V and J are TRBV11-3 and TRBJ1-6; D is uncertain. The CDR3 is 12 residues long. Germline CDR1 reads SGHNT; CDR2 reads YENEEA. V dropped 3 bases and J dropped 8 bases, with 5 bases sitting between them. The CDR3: CASSFSDSPLHF. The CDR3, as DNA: TGTGCCAGCAGCTTCTCTGATTCACCCCTCCACTTT.

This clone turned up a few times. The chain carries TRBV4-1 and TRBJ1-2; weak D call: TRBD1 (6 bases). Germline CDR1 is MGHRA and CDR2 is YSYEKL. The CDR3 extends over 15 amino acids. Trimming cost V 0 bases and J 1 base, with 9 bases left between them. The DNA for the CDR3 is TGCGCCAGCAGCCAAGAGGGGGCCGTTAACTATGGCTACACCTTC. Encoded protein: CASSQEGAVNYGYTF.

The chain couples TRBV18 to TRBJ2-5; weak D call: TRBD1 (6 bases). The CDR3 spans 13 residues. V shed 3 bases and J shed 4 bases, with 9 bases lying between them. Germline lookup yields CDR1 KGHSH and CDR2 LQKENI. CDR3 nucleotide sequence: TGTGCCAGCTCACCTAGGACAGTAGAGACCCAGTACTTC. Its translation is CASSPRTVETQYF.

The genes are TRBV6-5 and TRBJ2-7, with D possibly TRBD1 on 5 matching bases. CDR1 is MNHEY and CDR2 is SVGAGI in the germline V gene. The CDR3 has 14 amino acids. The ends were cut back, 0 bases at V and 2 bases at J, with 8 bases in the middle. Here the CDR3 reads CASSYSQGPYEQYF. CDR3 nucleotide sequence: TGTGCCAGCAGTTACTCGCAGGGCCCCTACGAGCAGTACTTC.

The CDR3 DNA follows: TGTGCCAGCAGATTCGGACTTAACACTGAAGCTTTCTTT. Its translation is CASRFGLNTEAFF. The chain couples TRBV5-5 to TRBJ1-1; D not resolved. V lost 5 bases to trimming and J lost 2 bases, with 10 bases between them. This CDR3 spans 13 amino acids. Germline lookup yields CDR1 SGHKS and CDR2 YYEKEE (reference sequence).

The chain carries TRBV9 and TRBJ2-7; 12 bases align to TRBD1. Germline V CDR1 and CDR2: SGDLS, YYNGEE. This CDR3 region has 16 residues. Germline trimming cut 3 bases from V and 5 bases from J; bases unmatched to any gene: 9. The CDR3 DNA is TGTGCCAGCAGCGCCCCGGGACAGGGGGCCCGGGACGAGCAGTACTTC. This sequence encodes CASSAPGQGARDEQYF.

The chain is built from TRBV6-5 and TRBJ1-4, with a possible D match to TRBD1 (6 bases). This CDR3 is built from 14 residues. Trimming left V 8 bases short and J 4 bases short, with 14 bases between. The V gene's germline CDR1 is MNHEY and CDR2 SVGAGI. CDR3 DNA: TGTGCCAGCCGAAGTGGACAGTTTAATGAAAAACTGTTTTTT. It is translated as CASRSGQFNEKLFF.

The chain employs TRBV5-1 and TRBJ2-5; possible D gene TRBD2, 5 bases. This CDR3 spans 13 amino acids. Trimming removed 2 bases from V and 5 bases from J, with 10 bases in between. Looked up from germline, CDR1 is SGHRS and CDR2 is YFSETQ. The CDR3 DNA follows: TGCGCCAGCAGCTTTCGGGGATGGGAGACCCAGTACTTC. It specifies CASSFRGWETQYF.

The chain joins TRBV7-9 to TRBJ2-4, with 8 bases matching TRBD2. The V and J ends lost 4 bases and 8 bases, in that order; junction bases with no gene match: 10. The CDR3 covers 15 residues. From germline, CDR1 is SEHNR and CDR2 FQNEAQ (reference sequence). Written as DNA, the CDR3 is TGTGCCAGCAGCTCTACCCGCCCAGCGGGGGACATTCAGTACTTC. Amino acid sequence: CASSSTRPAGDIQYF.

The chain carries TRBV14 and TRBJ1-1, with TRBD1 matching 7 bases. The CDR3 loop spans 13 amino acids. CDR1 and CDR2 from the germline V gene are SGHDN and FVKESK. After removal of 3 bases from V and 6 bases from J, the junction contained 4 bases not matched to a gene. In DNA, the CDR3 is TGTGCCAGCAGCCAGGCACAGGGGTCTGAAGCTTTCTTT. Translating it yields CASSQAQGSEAFF.

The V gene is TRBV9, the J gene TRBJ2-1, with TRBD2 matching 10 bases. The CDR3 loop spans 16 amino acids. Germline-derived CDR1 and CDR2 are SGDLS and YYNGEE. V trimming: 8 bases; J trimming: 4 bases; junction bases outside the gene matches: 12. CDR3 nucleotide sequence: TGTGCCAGTACCGCGCAGACTAGCGGGTTATACAATGAGCAGTTCTTC. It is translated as CASTAQTSGLYNEQFF.

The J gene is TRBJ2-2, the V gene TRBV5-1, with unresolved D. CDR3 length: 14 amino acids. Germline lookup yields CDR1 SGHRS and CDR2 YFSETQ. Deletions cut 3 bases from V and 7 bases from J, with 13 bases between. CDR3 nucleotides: TGCGCCAGCAGCTCCAAGTCGGTGATCGGGGAGCTGTTTTTT. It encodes CASSSKSVIGELFF.

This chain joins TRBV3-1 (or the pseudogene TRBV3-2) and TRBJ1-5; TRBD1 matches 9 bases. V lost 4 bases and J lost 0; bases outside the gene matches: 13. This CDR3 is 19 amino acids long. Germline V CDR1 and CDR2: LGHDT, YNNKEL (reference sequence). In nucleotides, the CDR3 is TGTGCCAGCAGCCGTCACTGGTGGGACAGGGATAATAGCAATCAGCCCCAGCATTTT. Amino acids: CASSRHWWDRDNSNQPQHF.

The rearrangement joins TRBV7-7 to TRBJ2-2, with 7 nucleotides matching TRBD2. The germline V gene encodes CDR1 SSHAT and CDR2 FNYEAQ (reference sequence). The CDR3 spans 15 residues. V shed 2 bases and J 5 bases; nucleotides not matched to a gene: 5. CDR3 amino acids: CASSLSAGVTGELFF. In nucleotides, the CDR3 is TGTGCCAGCAGCTTAAGCGCGGGGGTTACCGGGGAGCTGTTTTTT.

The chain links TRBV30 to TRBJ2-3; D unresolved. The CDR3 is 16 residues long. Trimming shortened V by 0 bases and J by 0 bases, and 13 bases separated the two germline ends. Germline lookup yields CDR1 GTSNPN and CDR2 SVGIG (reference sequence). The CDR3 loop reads CAWSVSPQWSTDTQYF. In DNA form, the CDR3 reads TGTGCCTGGAGTGTAAGCCCTCAATGGAGCACAGATACGCAGTATTTT.

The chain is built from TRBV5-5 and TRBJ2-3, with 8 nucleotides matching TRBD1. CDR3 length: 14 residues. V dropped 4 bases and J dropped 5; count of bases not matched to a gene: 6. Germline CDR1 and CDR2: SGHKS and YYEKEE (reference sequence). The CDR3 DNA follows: TGTGCCAGCAGCCTACAGACAGGGGAAGATACGCAGTATTTT. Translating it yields CASSLQTGEDTQYF. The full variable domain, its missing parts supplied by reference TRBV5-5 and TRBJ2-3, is DAGVTQSPTHLIKTRGQQVTLRCSPISGHKSVSWYQQVLGQGPQFIFQYYEKEERGRGNFPDRFSARQFPNYSSELNVNALLLGDSALYLCASSLQTGEDTQYFGPGTRLTVL.

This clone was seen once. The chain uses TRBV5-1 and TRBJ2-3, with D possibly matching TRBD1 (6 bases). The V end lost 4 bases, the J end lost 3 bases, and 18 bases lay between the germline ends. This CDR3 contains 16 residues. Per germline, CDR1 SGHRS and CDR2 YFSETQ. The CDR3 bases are TGCGCCAGCAGCGCCCCAGGGGTAGAGGAAACAGATACGCAGTATTTT. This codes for CASSAPGVEETDTQYF.

This CDR3 is CAWNPRSSIGYTF. The CDR3, as DNA: TGTGCCTGGAACCCCCGGAGCTCAATAGGCTACACCTTC. The genes are TRBV30 and TRBJ1-2; the D is unclear. This CDR3 spans 13 amino acids. V lost 4 bases, J lost 8 bases, and 17 bases lay in between. Germline V lookup: CDR1 GTSNPN, CDR2 SVGIG (reference sequence).

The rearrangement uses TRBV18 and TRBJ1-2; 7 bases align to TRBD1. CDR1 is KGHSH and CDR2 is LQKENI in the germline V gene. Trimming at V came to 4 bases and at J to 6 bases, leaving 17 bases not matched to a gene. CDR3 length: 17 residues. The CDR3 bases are TGTGCCAGCTCACAACTTCAGACCTCGGACAGGCCCGATGGCTACACCTTC. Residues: CASSQLQTSDRPDGYTF.

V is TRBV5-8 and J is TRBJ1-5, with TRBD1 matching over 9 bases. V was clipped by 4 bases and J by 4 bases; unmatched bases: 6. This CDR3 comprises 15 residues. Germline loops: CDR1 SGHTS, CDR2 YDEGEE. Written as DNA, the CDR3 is TGTGCCAGCAGCATAGGGACAGGGAGAAATCAGCCCCAGCATTTT. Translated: CASSIGTGRNQPQHF. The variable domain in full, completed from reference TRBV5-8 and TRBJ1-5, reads EAGVTQSPTHLIKTRGQQATLRCSPISGHTSVYWYQQALGLGLQFLLWYDEGEERNRGNFPPRFSGRQFPNYSSELNVNALELEDSALYLCASSIGTGRNQPQHFGDGTRLSIL.

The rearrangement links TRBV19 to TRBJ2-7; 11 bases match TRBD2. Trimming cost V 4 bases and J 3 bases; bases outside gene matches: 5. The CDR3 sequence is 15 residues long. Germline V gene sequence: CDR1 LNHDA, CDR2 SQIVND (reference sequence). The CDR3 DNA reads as TGTGCCAGTAGTACTAGCGGGGGGCACGACTACGAGCAGTACTTC. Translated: CASSTSGGHDYEQYF.

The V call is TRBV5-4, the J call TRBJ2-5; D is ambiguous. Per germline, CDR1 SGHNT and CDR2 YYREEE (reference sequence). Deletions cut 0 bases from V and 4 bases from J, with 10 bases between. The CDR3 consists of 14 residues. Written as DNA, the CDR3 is TGTGCCAGCAGCTTGGAACTTTCGGGAGAGACCCAGTACTTC. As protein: CASSLELSGETQYF.

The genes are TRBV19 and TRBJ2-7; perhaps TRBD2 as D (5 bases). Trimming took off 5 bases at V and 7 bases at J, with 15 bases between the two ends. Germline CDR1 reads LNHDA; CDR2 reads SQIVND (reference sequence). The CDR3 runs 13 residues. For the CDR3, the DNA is TGTGCCAGTAGTTGGGGTCGGCTAGCTGAGCAGTACTTC. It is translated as CASSWGRLAEQYF.